This TCR beta chain was retrieved from a study of T cell repertoires in cytomegalovirus infection. TCRdb reprocessed the reads via MiXCR and lists one record per CDR3 protein. The table has about 400,000 distinct CDR3 sequences, around 18% seen once. The CDR3 is made up of 15 amino acids. From germline, CDR1 is SGHRS and CDR2 YFSETQ. V gave up 4 bases and J gave up 5 bases, with 18 bases separating them. This clonotype was counted a few times. What was sequenced was PBMCs. The source of this sequence is a human donor in good health (CMV status not recorded). Some clones in this sample may be carry-over from other donors' samples. This sequence joins TRBV5-1 and TRBJ2-5; D assignment may be TRBD1 or TRBD2 (5 bases each). The CDR3 reads CASSTAGTTEETQYF. The CDR3 bases are TGCGCCAGCAGCACCGCAGGGACCACAGAGGAGACCCAGTACTTC. Full variable domain (remainder filled in from reference TRBV5-1 and TRBJ2-5): KAGVTQTPRYLIKTRGQQVTLSCSPISGHRSVSWYQQTPGQGLQFLFEYFSETQRNKGNFPGRFSGRQFSNSRSEMNVSTLELGDSALYLCASSTAGTTEETQYFGPGTRLLVL.